This TCR beta chain was sequenced during a study of tumor and adjacent non-tumor tissue in lung cancer. Looking at the study overall: Patients were aged about 30 to 80, some 10 men and roughly five women, stage I to III. Study-wide results and caveats: In normal lung, the top 100 clones were significantly more dominant than in tumor. TCR diversity was significantly greater in tumor than normal lung tissue. Patients with more diverse tumor TCRs had worse survival.

This sample's RNA came from whole unsorted tissue. CDR3 size: 11 residues. The germline V gene has CDR1 DFQATT and CDR2 SNEGSKA (reference sequence). The library came from three nested PCR rounds adapted from ARM-PCR protocols. TCRdb fed the multiplex PCR reads into MiXCR, producing one record per CDR3 protein. The table lists about 120,000 distinct CDR3 sequences, over 65% of them singletons. This clonotype came up once. No antigen is known for it. A much larger clone is a single base away; this may be a read error. Input material: lung tumor tissue. The genes are TRBV20-1 and TRBJ1-1; D uncertain. This receptor was taken from a man aged 30 to 39 with non-small cell lung cancer. CDR3 residues: CCALWQIEAFF. The DNA of the CDR3 is TGCTGTGCACTTTGGCAGATTGAAGCTTTCTTT.